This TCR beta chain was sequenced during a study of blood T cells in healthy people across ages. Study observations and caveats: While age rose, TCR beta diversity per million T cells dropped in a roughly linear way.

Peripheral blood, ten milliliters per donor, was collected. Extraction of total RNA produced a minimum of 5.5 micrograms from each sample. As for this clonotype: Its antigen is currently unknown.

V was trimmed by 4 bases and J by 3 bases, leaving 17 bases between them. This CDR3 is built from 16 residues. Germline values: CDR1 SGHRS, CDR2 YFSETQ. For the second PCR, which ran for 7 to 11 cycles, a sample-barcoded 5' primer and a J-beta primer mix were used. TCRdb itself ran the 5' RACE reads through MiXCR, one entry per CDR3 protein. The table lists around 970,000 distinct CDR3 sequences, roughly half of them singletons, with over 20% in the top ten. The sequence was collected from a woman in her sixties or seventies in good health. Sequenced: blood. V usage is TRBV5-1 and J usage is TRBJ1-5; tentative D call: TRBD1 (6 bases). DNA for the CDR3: TGCGCCAGCAGCCCAACCACAGGGAACTCCAATCAGCCCCAGCATTTT. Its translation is CASSPTTGNSNQPQHF.